The 15 T cell receptor beta chains given below trace back to one sample, sequenced in a study of blood T cell repertoires in COVID-19. Repertoires were generated with immunoSEQ multiplex PCR, while TCRdb's copy carries only in-frame clones and drops some. The sample has about 27,000 clones, around 92% seen once. The sample taken for sequencing was peripheral blood. Receptors originate from a human donor in a cohort sampled during active COVID-19.

The CDR3 nucleotides read TGTGCCAGATGGGGCCGGAATGAAAAACTGTTTTTT. Protein: CARWGRNEKLFF. The chain uses TRBV9 and TRBJ1-4; TRBD1 is a possible D gene (5 bases). V shed 8 bases and J shed 5 bases, with 10 bases lying between them. The CDR3 runs 12 residues. Germline CDR1 is SGDLS and CDR2 is YYNGEE.

This clone was seen only a few times. This chain links TRBV4-2 with TRBJ1-2, with D perhaps matching TRBD1 (5 bases). The germline V and J ends were trimmed by 4 bases and 8 bases, with 20 bases remaining between them. The germline CDR1 and CDR2 sequences are LGHNA and YNFKEQ. CDR3 length: 15 residues. This CDR3 reads CASSPSTGGSGGYTF. The DNA of the CDR3 is TGTGCCAGCAGCCCCTCCACGGGGGGGTCGGGAGGCTACACCTTC.

This rearrangement joins TRBV29-1 to TRBJ1-1; possibly TRBD1 for D (5 bases). The CDR3 consists of 13 residues. Trimming stripped 2 bases from V and 4 bases from J, with 11 bases between. Germline assignment: CDR1 SQVTM and CDR2 ANQGSEA. CDR3 in DNA: TGCAGCGTTGAAACGCAGGGTGGCACTGAAGCTTTCTTT. This codes for CSVETQGGTEAFF.

This clone was counted a few times. The J gene is TRBJ2-7, the V gene TRBV18; the D is unclear. Germline CDR1 reads KGHSH; CDR2 reads LQKENI. V was trimmed by 5 bases and J by 0 bases, leaving 2 bases between them. The CDR3 consists of 11 residues. The chain's CDR3 is CASSYSYEQYF. The CDR3 region has the DNA TGTGCCAGCTCATACTCCTACGAGCAGTACTTC.

This rearrangement joins TRBV19 to TRBJ2-2, with D tentatively TRBD1 (5 bases). The CDR3 runs to 13 residues. V lost 6 bases and J lost 6, with 11 bases in between. Germline V lookup: CDR1 LNHDA, CDR2 SQIVND (reference sequence). This CDR3 is CASSTQGAGELFF. The CDR3 DNA reads TGTGCCAGTAGCACTCAAGGGGCCGGGGAGCTGTTTTTT.

The V gene is TRBV5-1, the J gene TRBJ1-4, with 7 bases lining up with TRBD1. CDR3 length equals 15 residues. CDR1 is SGHRS and CDR2 is YFSETQ in the germline V gene. V shed 4 bases and J 5 bases; nucleotides not matched to a gene: 8. As DNA, the CDR3 is TGCGCCAGCAGCACTGACAGGGCTTTAAATGAAAAACTGTTTTTT. Its protein is CASSTDRALNEKLFF.

The J gene is TRBJ2-7, the V gene TRBV19, with 7 nucleotides matching TRBD1. This CDR3 comprises 15 residues. Germline values: CDR1 LNHDA, CDR2 SQIVND (reference sequence). The ends lost 5 bases at V and 1 base at J; junction bases unmatched: 8. CDR3 bases: TGTGCCAGTAGTCCTACCGGGACAGTATCCTACGAGCAGTACTTC. This gives the protein CASSPTGTVSYEQYF.

This chain connects TRBV2 to TRBJ2-2, with TRBD2 identical over 10 bases. CDR3 length: 16 residues. Germline loops: CDR1 SNHLY, CDR2 FYNNEI. With V trimmed by 7 bases and J by 1 base, 6 bases remained unmatched. DNA of the CDR3: TGTGCCAGCAAGTTCCTAGCGGGGGTGAACACCGGGGAGCTGTTTTTT. It codes for CASKFLAGVNTGELFF.

The chain employs TRBV7-9 and TRBJ1-1; the match to TRBD1 covers 8 bases. CDR1 is SEHNR, CDR2 FQNEAQ, per germline (reference sequence). With 5 bases clipped from V and 5 bases from J, the junction kept 13 bases outside the gene matches. The CDR3 loop spans 16 amino acids. CDR3 nucleotides: TGTGCCAGCAGCGTAGACGGACAGGGATGGAAGACTGAAGCTTTCTTT. It codes for CASSVDGQGWKTEAFF.

The chain carries TRBV27 and TRBJ2-7, with a possible D match to TRBD1 (6 bases). The V gene's germline CDR1 is MNHEY and CDR2 SMNVEV (reference sequence). This CDR3 spans 13 amino acids. Trimming took 1 base from V and 2 from J, leaving 6 bases between them. CDR3 amino acids: CASSLWGPYEQYF. The CDR3 DNA reads TGTGCCAGCAGTTTATGGGGGCCCTACGAGCAGTACTTC.

This clone was seen a handful of times. The V and J genes are TRBV10-1 and TRBJ1-2, with D perhaps TRBD1 (5 bases). Germline V gene data show CDR1 as WNHNN and CDR2 as SYGVQD (reference sequence). The CDR3 is made up of 16 amino acids. Between the trimmed V and J ends, which lost 4 bases and 4 bases, there was a span of 19 bases. The chain's CDR3 is CASSAGGTPAAYGYTF. The CDR3 region has the DNA TGCGCCAGCAGTGCTGGGGGGACCCCGGCGGCCTATGGCTACACCTTC.

This clone was observed once. The chain uses TRBV29-1 and TRBJ2-5; 9 bases match TRBD1. This CDR3 comprises 15 residues. V lost 4 bases, J lost 2 bases, and 8 bases stayed unmatched. Germline V CDR1 and CDR2: SQVTM, ANQGSEA. CDR3 nucleotides: TGCAGCGTTGGCCGTGGGACAGGGCGGCAAGAGACCCAGTACTTC. This codes for CSVGRGTGRQETQYF.

The gene calls are TRBV11-2 and TRBJ2-1; maybe TRBD1 (5 bases). Deletions cut 5 bases from V and 3 bases from J, with 23 bases between. Germline values: CDR1 SGHAT, CDR2 FQNNGV. The CDR3 is 18 amino acids. The CDR3 DNA follows: TGTGCCAGCAGCCCCTTTGGCAGGGCCCCTAGGAGCTACAATGAGCAGTTCTTC. Translating gives CASSPFGRAPRSYNEQFF.

The chain joins TRBV4-2 to TRBJ2-5, with 9 positions matching TRBD2. Germline V gives CDR1 LGHNA, CDR2 YNFKEQ. V shed 1 base, J shed 5 bases, and the junction held 8 bases outside the gene matches. The CDR3 spans 16 residues. As DNA, the CDR3 is TGTGCCAGCAGCCAAGGGGGCGGGGGGGCCGGTGAGACCCAGTACTTC. Translating it yields CASSQGGGGAGETQYF.

V is TRBV5-1 and J is TRBJ2-5; possible D gene TRBD2, 5 bases. The CDR3 has 15 amino acids. Germline CDR1 SGHRS, CDR2 YFSETQ. V lost 0 bases, J lost 4 bases, and 13 bases lay in between. The CDR3 DNA is TGCGCCAGCAGCTTGGTAATGGCGGGCCGAGAGACCCAGTACTTC. Translation: CASSLVMAGRETQYF.